The 26 T cell receptor beta chains reported below all come from one sample, sequenced in a study of blood T cell repertoires in COVID-19. Profiled with immunoSEQ multiplex PCR; TCRdb holds only in-frame clones, not every one. The sample holds about 500,000 clones, around 87% seen once. The sample consisted of PBMCs or T cells enriched from blood (not recorded which). These receptors all stem from a young woman who had recovered from COVID-19.

In DNA form, the CDR3 reads TGTGCCACCAGTGATTTCGGTACAGATACGCAGTATTTT. This codes for CATSDFGTDTQYF. The chain links TRBV24-1 to TRBJ2-3, with D uncertain. The germline V gene encodes CDR1 KGHDR and CDR2 SFDVKD. V lost 1 base to trimming and J lost 3 bases, with 4 bases between them. The CDR3 has 13 amino acids.

The genes are TRBV12-3 or TRBV12-4 and TRBJ1-6, with D uncertain. CDR3 length: 12 residues. Trimming cost V 3 bases and J 8 bases, with 5 bases left between them. CDR3 amino acids: CASSFPDSPLHF. As DNA, the CDR3 is TGTGCCAGCAGTTTTCCAGATTCACCCCTCCACTTT.

The J gene is TRBJ1-6, the V gene TRBV27, with TRBD1 matching over 10 bases. V was clipped by 4 bases and J by 8 bases; unmatched bases: 2. The CDR3 length is 14 residues. CDR1 is MNHEY, CDR2 SMNVEV, per germline (reference sequence). CDR3 region: CASSSTGGYSPLHF. DNA of the CDR3: TGTGCCAGCAGTTCGACAGGGGGCTATTCACCCCTCCACTTT.

This chain connects TRBV6-5 to TRBJ2-3, with unresolved D. Germline V CDR1 and CDR2: MNHEY, SVGAGI. The CDR3 sequence is 13 residues long. V dropped 2 bases and J dropped 1 base, with 4 bases sitting between them. The CDR3: CASSYLRTDTQYF. The CDR3 bases are TGTGCCAGCAGTTACCTTCGCACAGATACGCAGTATTTT.

This clone was observed a single time. The chain employs TRBV5-1 and TRBJ2-7; TRBD1 matches 7 bases. The CDR3 totals 13 residues. Germline trimming cut 4 bases from V and 10 bases from J; bases unmatched to any gene: 11. The V gene's germline CDR1 is SGHRS and CDR2 YFSETQ. The DNA of the CDR3 is TGCGCCAGCAGCAGGGGACAGCCATCCGTTCAGTACTTC. It encodes CASSRGQPSVQYF. The complete variable domain, with remaining parts taken from reference TRBV5-1 and TRBJ2-7, reads KAGVTQTPRYLIKTRGQQVTLSCSPISGHRSVSWYQQTPGQGLQFLFEYFSETQRNKGNFPGRFSGRQFSNSRSEMNVSTLELGDSALYLCASSRGQPSVQYFGPGTRLTVT.

In its sample, this clone was seen once. This chain links TRBV5-1 with TRBJ2-1; D perhaps matches TRBD2 (6 bases). The germline V gene has CDR1 SGHRS and CDR2 YFSETQ. CDR3 length equals 18 residues. Between the trimmed V and J ends, which lost 0 bases and 2 bases, there was a span of 18 bases. The chain's CDR3 is CASSLAGLLLAAYNEQFF. The CDR3 DNA sequence: TGCGCCAGCAGCTTGGCGGGTCTTTTGTTAGCGGCCTACAATGAGCAGTTCTTC. The full variable domain, with the rest looked up from reference TRBV5-1 and TRBJ2-1, is KAGVTQTPRYLIKTRGQQVTLSCSPISGHRSVSWYQQTPGQGLQFLFEYFSETQRNKGNFPGRFSGRQFSNSRSEMNVSTLELGDSALYLCASSLAGLLLAAYNEQFFGPGTRLTVL.

The gene calls are TRBV12-3 or TRBV12-4 and TRBJ1-5; D is unclear. The CDR3 covers 12 residues. Trimming removed 0 bases at V and 9 bases at J, with 6 bases between. The CDR3 coding sequence is TGTGCCAGCAGTTTAGCGGCCCGGCCCCAGCATTTT. This translates into CASSLAARPQHF.

The chain is built from TRBV7-9 and TRBJ1-3, with 7 bases that match TRBD1. In germline, CDR1 is SEHNR, CDR2 FQNEAQ (reference sequence). CDR3 size: 13 residues. V lost 6 bases and J lost 2; bases outside the gene matches: 1. For the CDR3, the DNA is TGTGCCAGCAGTCAGGGGGCTGGAAACACCATATATTTT. Amino acid sequence: CASSQGAGNTIYF.

The chain uses TRBV28 and TRBJ2-3; 7 bases agree with TRBD2. The trim removed 3 bases at V and 3 bases at J, leaving 6 bases unmatched. In germline, CDR1 is MDHEN, CDR2 SYDVKM. The CDR3 runs to 15 residues. CDR3: CASSLTQGGTDTQYF. The CDR3 DNA reads TGTGCCAGCAGTTTGACGCAGGGAGGGACAGATACGCAGTATTTT.

The genes are TRBV10-2 and TRBJ1-2, with D hard to call. The CDR3 totals 11 residues. Germline V gene sequence: CDR1 WSHSY, CDR2 SAAADI. V dropped 7 bases and J dropped 6 bases, with 9 bases sitting between them. CDR3 DNA: TGCGCCAGCATTTCGGTCAATGGCTACACCTTC. It specifies CASISVNGYTF.

This clone was observed a handful of times. This CDR3 is also generated by other DNA sequences in the sample. The genes are TRBV5-1 and TRBJ2-7; 7 bases are shared with TRBD1. Germline CDR1 reads SGHRS; CDR2 reads YFSETQ. V shed 3 bases and J 3 bases; nucleotides not matched to a gene: 6. The CDR3 is made up of 14 amino acids. DNA for the CDR3: TGCGCCAGCAGCTCTCGAGGGACAGACTACGAGCAGTACTTC. This gives the protein CASSSRGTDYEQYF.

The V gene is TRBV19, the J gene TRBJ1-5; 7 nucleotides match TRBD1. CDR3 length: 18 residues. Germline trimming cut 2 bases from V and 0 bases from J; bases unmatched to any gene: 10. CDR1 and CDR2 (germline): LNHDA, SQIVND (reference sequence). CDR3 nucleotides: TGTGCCAGTAGTATATACAGGGGTTTCGACTATAGCAATCAGCCCCAGCATTTT. This translates into CASSIYRGFDYSNQPQHF.

The genes are TRBV5-1 and TRBJ2-4; 7 nucleotides line up with TRBD1. This CDR3 region has 15 residues. V shed 5 bases, J shed 3 bases, and the junction held 8 bases outside the gene matches. CDR1 and CDR2 from the germline V gene are SGHRS and YFSETQ. CDR3 coding DNA: TGCGCCAGCAGACTAGGGGGCGGTGACAAAAACATTCAGTACTTC. Encoded protein: CASRLGGGDKNIQYF. Using reference TRBV5-1 and TRBJ2-4 for the parts outside the CDR3, the full variable domain is KAGVTQTPRYLIKTRGQQVTLSCSPISGHRSVSWYQQTPGQGLQFLFEYFSETQRNKGNFPGRFSGRQFSNSRSEMNVSTLELGDSALYLCASRLGGGDKNIQYFGAGTRLSVL.

In its sample, this clone was seen once. The J gene is TRBJ1-5, the V gene TRBV7-2; 7 bases are shared with TRBD1. V gave up 5 bases and J gave up 5 bases; unmatched junction bases: 3. Germline-derived CDR1 and CDR2 are SGHTA and FQGNSA. There are 13 residues in the CDR3. This CDR3 is CASSPQGDQPQHF. The CDR3 coding sequence is TGTGCCAGCAGCCCGCAGGGGGATCAGCCCCAGCATTTT.

The chain uses TRBV5-6 and TRBJ2-2, with a possible D match to TRBD1 (7 bases). With 2 bases removed from V and 6 bases from J, the gap between germline ends came to 17 bases. Germline V gene data show CDR1 as SGHDT and CDR2 as YYEEEE. The CDR3 contains 16 residues. CDR3 loop: CASSFYRGGSAGELFF. CDR3 DNA sequence: TGTGCCAGCAGCTTTTACAGGGGAGGTTCTGCCGGGGAGCTGTTTTTT.

J is TRBJ2-2 and V is TRBV3-1 (or the pseudogene TRBV3-2); perhaps TRBD1 as D (6 bases). The germline CDR1 and CDR2 sequences are LGHDT and YNNKEL (reference sequence). V gave up 4 bases and J gave up 2 bases, with 11 bases separating them. The length of the CDR3 is 15 residues. The CDR3 loop is CASSPDRINTGELFF. CDR3 DNA: TGTGCCAGCAGCCCTGACAGGATTAACACCGGGGAGCTGTTTTTT.

The J gene is TRBJ2-1, the V gene TRBV13, with 8 bases identical to TRBD2. Germline CDR1 PRHDT, CDR2 FYEKMQ (reference sequence). V lost 5 bases and J lost 2; bases outside the gene matches: 11. The CDR3 loop spans 17 amino acids. The CDR3 DNA reads TGTGCCAGCAGCCCAGGGTTAGCGGGGCCAACCTACAATGAGCAGTTCTTC. Translating gives CASSPGLAGPTYNEQFF. Full variable domain (outside the CDR3, taken from reference TRBV13 and TRBJ2-1): AAGVIQSPRHLIKEKRETATLKCYPIPRHDTVYWYQQGPGQDPQFLISFYEKMQSDKGSIPDRFSAQQFSDYHSELNMSSLELGDSALYFCASSPGLAGPTYNEQFFGPGTRLTVL.

CDR3 residues: CAWSGGGRQPQHF. CDR3 sequence (DNA): TGTGCCTGGAGTGGAGGGGGAAGGCAGCCCCAGCATTTT. The chain combines TRBV30 with TRBJ1-5; the D gene is possibly TRBD1 (6 bases). Germline CDR1 GTSNPN, CDR2 SVGIG (reference sequence). Trimming removed 1 base at V and 7 bases at J, with 11 bases between. The CDR3 totals 13 residues. The entire variable domain, with the rest obtained from reference TRBV30 and TRBJ1-5, is as follows: SQTIHQWPATLVQPVGSPLSLECTVEGTSNPNLYWYRQAAGRGLQLLFYSVGIGQISSEVPQNLSASRPQDRQFILSSKKLLLSDSGFYLCAWSGGGRQPQHFGDGTRLSIL.

This chain uses TRBV19 with TRBJ1-1; weak D call: TRBD1 (6 bases). Trimming shortened V by 3 bases and J by 7 bases, and 15 bases separated the two germline ends. The CDR3 consists of 14 residues. Germline V gives CDR1 LNHDA, CDR2 SQIVND (reference sequence). The CDR3 nucleotides are TGTGCCAGTAGTATTGGTCTCAGGGGAAATGAAGCTTTCTTT. This sequence encodes CASSIGLRGNEAFF.

This chain joins TRBV7-8 and TRBJ2-7, with 13 nucleotides matching TRBD2. This CDR3 is built from 17 residues. The J segment lost 4 bases and the V segment lost 2 bases, leaving 8 bases of the junction unmatched. Germline CDR1 SGHVS, CDR2 FQNEAQ. In DNA, the CDR3 is TGTGCCAGCAGCTTAACGAAGGGACTAGCGGGGCCGTACGAGCAGTACTTC. Translating gives CASSLTKGLAGPYEQYF.

The chain has TRBV3-1 (or the pseudogene TRBV3-2) and TRBJ2-7; tentatively, D is TRBD1 (6 bases). The V end was cut by 1 base, the J end by 1 base, with 14 bases between. CDR1 is LGHDT, CDR2 YNNKEL, per germline (reference sequence). CDR3 length equals 16 residues. CDR3 amino acids: CASSQAGVEGSYEQYF. The CDR3 DNA sequence: TGTGCCAGCAGCCAAGCAGGGGTTGAGGGATCCTACGAGCAGTACTTC.

CDR3 sequence reads: CASRNSVTNEKLFF. In nucleotides, the CDR3 is TGTGCCAGCCGTAACTCCGTAACTAATGAAAAACTGTTTTTT. The chain uses TRBV5-5 and TRBJ1-4; D not resolved. CDR1 is SGHKS and CDR2 is YYEKEE in the germline V gene (reference sequence). The CDR3 spans 14 residues. V was trimmed by 7 bases and J by 1 base, leaving 11 bases between them.

This chain links TRBV30 with TRBJ1-6, with D possibly TRBD1 on 6 matching bases. This CDR3 is built from 13 residues. CDR1 GTSNPN and CDR2 SVGIG come from the germline V gene (reference sequence). Trimming cost V 3 bases and J 7 bases, with 10 bases left between them. The CDR3 nucleotides read TGTGCCTGGAGCGGACAGATGAATTCACCCCTCCACTTT. As protein: CAWSGQMNSPLHF. Combining the CDR3 with reference TRBV30 and TRBJ1-6 gives the whole variable domain SQTIHQWPATLVQPVGSPLSLECTVEGTSNPNLYWYRQAAGRGLQLLFYSVGIGQISSEVPQNLSASRPQDRQFILSSKKLLLSDSGFYLCAWSGQMNSPLHFGNGTRLTVT.

This chain links TRBV7-3 with TRBJ1-5; D is uncertain. The CDR3 totals 13 residues. The germline CDR1 and CDR2 sequences are SGHTA and FQGTGA. The V end lost 2 bases, the J end lost 7 bases, and 9 bases lay between the germline ends. The CDR3: CASSLDSEQPQHF. The CDR3 DNA reads TGTGCCAGCAGCTTAGATAGTGAACAGCCCCAGCATTTT.

The chain has TRBV3-1 (or the pseudogene TRBV3-2) and TRBJ2-5, with D possibly being TRBD1 (6 bases). Germline V CDR1 and CDR2: LGHDT, YNNKEL (reference sequence). Trimming left V 1 base short and J 1 base short, with 13 bases between. The CDR3 has 16 amino acids. Here the CDR3 reads CASSQGGRGPQETQYF. CDR3 nucleotides: TGTGCCAGCAGCCAAGGTGGCAGGGGACCCCAAGAGACCCAGTACTTC.

The chain couples TRBV5-1 to TRBJ2-3; D is perhaps TRBD2 (7 bases). Germline values: CDR1 SGHRS, CDR2 YFSETQ. The CDR3 consists of 15 residues. The germline V and J ends were trimmed by 2 bases and 7 bases, with 17 bases remaining between them. CDR3 DNA: TGCGCCAGCAGCTTTGGCGGGGGCGGCAGTTATACGCAGTATTTT. This encodes CASSFGGGGSYTQYF.